This T cell receptor beta chain was documented in a study of blood T cell repertoires in COVID-19. Study in general: The study drew acute and convalescent COVID-19 samples from the United States, Italy and Spain. Sources were T cells, B-cell-depleted T cells, or PBMCs; the material itself was cDNA or gDNA.

The CDR3 loop spans 15 amino acids. The V end was cut by 1 base, the J end by 2 bases, with 10 bases between. Germline CDR1 and CDR2: SGDLS and YYNGEE. Original analysis: Amplification of reference gene primers provided the estimated nucleated cell counts. Produced via immunoSEQ multiplex PCR; TCRdb's table is partial and in-frame only. V and J calls and clone size are as listed in that table; D and trimming were resolved from the DNA. Among around 200,000 clones listed, about 86% were seen once. Sequenced sample: peripheral blood. This receptor was taken from a man aged 65 to 85 with active or convalescent COVID-19. This rearrangement joins TRBV9 to TRBJ1-3, with a possible D match to TRBD1 (6 bases). CDR3 residues: CASSVTTGTGNTIYF. DNA for the CDR3: TGTGCCAGCAGCGTAACGACAGGTACTGGAAACACCATATATTTT.